This record concerns one T cell receptor (beta chain) sequence. Its cognate antigen has yet to be identified. No per-base quality is available; no much larger clone lies one base away. The data originate from a study of vaccination and CD4 T cells after COVID-19 (dated by TCRdb to between 2021 and 2024). Some background on the complete study: The convalescent cohort comprised six males and four females, including two Hispanic individuals, seven Caucasians, two Asians and one multiracial person. Each participant got two doses of either the Pfizer-BioNTech BNT162b2 vaccine (n=8) or the Moderna mRNA-1273 vaccine (n=2). Post-COVID blood samples were collected from convalescent patients a median of roughly 100 days after diagnosis, with a range of about 30 to 161 days. Post-vaccine blood samples were collected a median of about 66 days after the second vaccine dose, ranging from roughly 13 to 250 days. For stimulating the cultures, overlapping spike peptide pools were used, derived from SARS-CoV-2 as well as from the common cold coronaviruses HCoV-NL63, HCoV-OC43 and HCoV-229E. In control cultures, a CEFX viral epitope pool was used as positive control, an HIV-1 Nef peptide pool was used as negative control, or no peptide was added. In around 9 COVID-19 convalescent patients and 4 infection-naive healthy vaccine recipients, researchers compared the spike-specific CD4+ TCR repertoire from before mRNA vaccination with the repertoire from after. Study-wide findings and limitations: Nearly all vaccine-specific clones in convalescent patients (304 of 307) were mono-reactive for SARS-CoV-2 spike rather than cross-reactive with common cold coronaviruses. An increase in the median number of SARS-CoV-2-reactive clonotypes from 20 to 25 after infection to 38 after vaccination was observed, but the change was not found to be significant. Among convalescent patients, a median roughly 84% of the SARS-CoV-2-reactive clones seen after vaccination appeared only after vaccination, which suggests priming specific to the vaccine. Only a relatively small number of convalescent patients were included in the study, and early timepoints following natural infection were not analyzed.

Read against the paper, the sample's treatment or condition label means: approximately nine-day PBMC culture with coronavirus spike peptide pools or control peptides (ViraFEST assay). The ViraFEST assay was used in the study, in which antigen-specific T cells were expanded with peptide pools and expanded clonotypes were subsequently identified by TCR sequencing. Negative nucleocapsid antibody tests taken both before and after vaccination confirmed that the healthy vaccine recipients had no prior SARS-CoV-2 infection. Some 2 million PBMCs per well were cultured in IMDM with roughly 4.8% human AB serum and approximately 10 IU/ml IL-2, plus 10 ug/ml peptide pools. Half of the culture medium was replaced with fresh IL-2-containing medium on days 3 and 7. After about nine days of culture, CD4+ T cells were isolated by negative selection with the EasySep CD4+ T cell isolation kit. PBMCs were separated from whole blood using Ficoll-Paque Plus gradient centrifugation and then either used fresh or cryopreserved at -140C. Each culture condition was generally run in triplicate wells.

Libraries were made using PCR. At the Johns Hopkins FTIC core, DNA from the cultured CD4+ T cells underwent TCR sequencing with the Oncomine TCR Beta short-read assay. The QIAamp micro DNA kit was used to extract genomic DNA from the cultured CD4+ T cells. Oncomine TCR Beta libraries from cultured CD4+ T cells were pooled with unique dual indexes and sequenced on an Illumina iSeq 100. Regarding the original processing steps: Non-productive sequences were removed, and CDR3s not starting with C, not ending with F or W, or shorter than 7 amino acids were discarded. Antigen-specific clonotypes were identified using the MANAFEST web application through comparison of peptide-stimulated wells with reference and other culture wells. To be called positive, a clone needed an FDR below 0.05, an odds ratio above 5, and a productive frequency above 0.1% in at least two of three replicate wells. A clonotype was classed as cross-reactive if the clonotype showed significant expansion both in SARS-CoV-2 spike wells and in at least one common cold coronavirus spike condition. Levenshtein distances (stringdist) and unrooted phylogenetic trees (ape) in R version 3.6.1 were used to assess CDR3 homology. In TCRdb, the public reads were trimmed at Q25 with fastp and aligned with MiXCR, with productive beta chains retained. Each CDR3 protein appears once, grouped with its most common genes and DNA. V and J calls and clone size were set by TCRdb, not the authors. The sample has around 18,000 distinct CDR3 sequences on record, about 40% of them singletons. The top ten clonotypes cover roughly 24% of the sample.

The CDR3 runs 19 amino acids, cysteine and phenylalanine included. The only DNA kept is the CDR3, 57 bases in frame from the first base. For CDR1 and CDR2, the germline V gene (reference sequence) lists LNHDA and SQIVND. V is cut by 3 bases and J by 0 bases, and the space between the germline ends is 23 bases. Sample: CD4+ T cells from blood, cultured in vitro, taken before SARS-CoV-2 vaccination. This chain joins TRBV19 to TRBJ1-2; the D gene cannot be named for sure. The TCR originated in a human donor who received a COVID-19 vaccine. The base sequence is TGTGCCAGTAGTATCGTCACCCGAGGCGGTTTTTCAGCTAACTATGGCTACACCTTC. This gives the protein CASSIVTRGGFSANYGYTF. Supplemented by the reference TRBV19 and TRBJ1-2 proteins around the CDR3, the complete variable domain is DGGITQSPKYLFRKEGQNVTLSCEQNLNHDAMYWYRQDPGQGLRLIYYSQIVNDFQKGDIAEGYSVSREKKESFPLTVTSAQKNPTAFYLCASSIVTRGGFSANYGYTFGSGTRLTVV.